At least ten counts were recorded for the clone carrying this T cell receptor beta chain. What it recognizes is unknown. The sample comes from a study of identical twins. General study points: Models underestimated TCR alpha sharing (out-of-frame) in monozygotic twins.

TCRdb processed the 5' RACE reads anew with MiXCR; each CDR3 protein has one entry. The sample holds 200,000 to 300,000 distinct CDR3 sequences, over 9.5% seen once. Germline V CDR1 and CDR2: LGHNA, YSLEER. The CDR3 contains 17 residues. Trimming removed 0 bases from V and 8 bases from J, with 19 bases in between. This clonotype originated in a middle-aged man in good health. The source material was memory T cells sorted from blood. The rearrangement uses TRBV4-3 and TRBJ1-4; tentative D call: TRBD1 (5 bases). CDR3 sequence (DNA): TGCGCCAGCAGCCAAGAGGTAGCTTCAGGGTCAAGGGAAAAACTGTTTTTT. Translation: CASSQEVASGSREKLFF.